A single sample gave rise to the 8 T cell receptor beta chains below, sequenced in a study of blood T cell repertoires in COVID-19. Profiling relied on immunoSEQ multiplex PCR, and the TCRdb table lists in-frame clones only, not all of them. The table includes about 56,000 clones, 84% detected once. The sequencing input was peripheral blood. The receptors stem from an elderly woman with acute or convalescent COVID-19.

The chain employs TRBV19 and TRBJ1-6, with 10 bases that match TRBD1. V shed 5 bases, J shed 13 bases, and the junction held 11 bases outside the gene matches. CDR1 and CDR2 from the germline V gene are LNHDA and SQIVND (reference sequence). This CDR3 is built from 15 residues. CDR3 bases: TGTGCCAGTAGTGGAGTCGGGACAGGGGTAGGTCCCCTCCACTTT. It codes for CASSGVGTGVGPLHF.

This rearrangement joins TRBV27 to TRBJ1-1; TRBD1 aligns across 7 bases. The CDR3 has 13 amino acids. The germline V gene has CDR1 MNHEY and CDR2 SMNVEV (reference sequence). V shed 3 bases, J shed 7 bases, and the junction held 5 bases outside the gene matches. CDR3: CASSFTGAGEAFF. DNA of the CDR3: TGTGCCAGCAGTTTTACAGGGGCGGGTGAAGCTTTCTTT.

The V gene is TRBV27, the J gene TRBJ2-7, with 8 bases matching TRBD1. This CDR3 contains 12 residues. Looked up from germline, CDR1 is MNHEY and CDR2 is SMNVEV (reference sequence). Unmatched junction bases numbered 3, after V lost 5 bases and J lost 6 bases. CDR3 residues: CASSPTGVEQYF. Written as DNA, the CDR3 is TGTGCCAGCAGTCCGACAGGGGTCGAGCAGTACTTC.

The genes are TRBV4-2 and TRBJ2-1, with 7 bases that match TRBD2. Trimming removed 4 bases from V and 8 bases from J; junction bases left unmatched: 11. CDR1 is LGHNA and CDR2 is YNFKEQ in the germline V gene. The CDR3 is 15 residues long. CDR3 in amino acids: CASSPGGSGRDEQFF. Written as DNA, the CDR3 is TGTGCCAGCAGCCCCGGGGGTAGCGGGCGCGATGAGCAGTTCTTC.

This chain connects TRBV5-1 to TRBJ2-3; D uncertain. Germline lookup yields CDR1 SGHRS and CDR2 YFSETQ. Trimming pared 4 bases from V and 0 bases from J, leaving 9 bases between. The CDR3 runs 14 residues. CDR3 sequence reads: CASSDQASTDTQYF. The CDR3 coding sequence is TGCGCCAGCAGCGACCAGGCTAGCACAGATACGCAGTATTTT.

This clone was seen a single time. The chain recombines TRBV27 with TRBJ2-4; TRBD2 matches at 9 bases. This CDR3 has 18 amino acids. Germline CDR1 reads MNHEY; CDR2 reads SMNVEV (reference sequence). The V and J ends lost 5 bases and 1 base, in that order; junction bases with no gene match: 12. The CDR3 nucleotides are TGTGCCAGCAGTCGCGGCGCGGGGGGGCTAGGGGCCAAAAACATTCAGTACTTC. It is translated as CASSRGAGGLGAKNIQYF.

The genes are TRBV2 and TRBJ1-1, with D possibly TRBD1 on 5 matching bases. Trimming took off 2 bases at V and 2 bases at J, with 12 bases between the two ends. The CDR3 contains 15 residues. Germline lookup yields CDR1 SNHLY and CDR2 FYNNEI. This CDR3 is CASSERQIVNTEAFF. DNA of the CDR3: TGTGCCAGCAGTGAACGACAGATAGTTAACACTGAAGCTTTCTTT.

The chain carries TRBV18 and TRBJ2-5, with D unclear. Looked up from germline, CDR1 is KGHSH and CDR2 is LQKENI. This CDR3 has 11 residues. V was trimmed by 4 bases and J by 4 bases, leaving 4 bases between them. CDR3 amino acids: CASSRVETQYF. The CDR3 nucleotides read TGTGCCAGCTCACGAGTAGAGACCCAGTACTTC. Using reference TRBV18 and TRBJ2-5 for the parts outside the CDR3, the full variable domain is NAGVMQNPRHLVRRRGQEARLRCSPMKGHSHVYWYRQLPEEGLKFMVYLQKENIIDESGMPKERFSAEFPKEGPSILRIQQVVRGDSAAYFCASSRVETQYFGPGTRLLVL.